Shown below are 17 T cell receptor beta chains from a single sample sequenced in a study of T cell responses to AZD1222 COVID-19 vaccine. Data came from immunoSEQ multiplex PCR; TCRdb stores just in-frame clones and leaves some out. The sample lists 130,000 to 150,000 clones; around nine tenths were seen once. The specimen comprised peripheral blood, sampled on day 0 of AZD1222 vaccination. Receptors originate from an adult in good health.

The chain joins TRBV7-9 to TRBJ2-3; possible D gene TRBD1, 6 bases. The V gene lost 5 bases and the J gene lost 6 bases, with 18 bases spanning the gap. The CDR3 spans 15 residues. Germline CDR1 is SEHNR and CDR2 is FQNEAQ (reference sequence). The CDR3 protein is CASSRGGPLVDTQYF. CDR3 coding DNA: TGTGCCAGCAGCAGAGGGGGACCACTCGTGGATACGCAGTATTTT.

This clone was found a few times. The chain joins TRBV7-7 to TRBJ2-2; 10 bases are shared with TRBD1. J lost 4 bases, V lost 5 bases, and 4 bases had no gene match. Germline assignment: CDR1 SSHAT and CDR2 FNYEAQ (reference sequence). The CDR3 covers 15 residues. The chain's CDR3 is CASSPRDRGTGELFF. CDR3 nucleotide sequence: TGTGCCAGCAGCCCGCGGGACAGGGGCACCGGGGAGCTGTTTTTT.

The CDR3 is CASSYSRSLEQYF. The CDR3 coding sequence is TGTGCCAGCAGTTACTCGAGGAGTCTCGAGCAGTACTTC. This rearrangement joins TRBV6-5 to TRBJ2-7; D remains ambiguous. CDR3 length equals 13 residues. Deletions cut 0 bases from V and 6 bases from J, with 9 bases between. Looked up from germline, CDR1 is MNHEY and CDR2 is SVGAGI.

V and J are TRBV7-9 and TRBJ2-7; TRBD2 matches 12 bases. The CDR3 runs 14 residues. Germline CDR1 is SEHNR and CDR2 is FQNEAQ (reference sequence). J was trimmed by 1 base and V by 8 bases; bases with no gene match: 3. The chain's CDR3 is CASSSGRGSYEQYF. The DNA of the CDR3 is TGTGCCAGCTCTAGCGGGAGGGGGTCCTACGAGCAGTACTTC.

This clone was observed a single time. CDR3 nucleotide sequence: TGCGCCAGCAGCAGCGACACAGGGGTCGCAGGTGAAAAACTGTTTTTT. Its translation is CASSSDTGVAGEKLFF. The rearrangement links TRBV5-1 to TRBJ1-4, with 7 bases that match TRBD1. CDR1 and CDR2 from the germline V gene are SGHRS and YFSETQ. The length of the CDR3 is 16 residues. V was clipped by 4 bases and J by 7 bases; unmatched bases: 13.

V is TRBV5-4 and J is TRBJ1-5; D is unresolved. Germline assignment: CDR1 SGHNT and CDR2 YYREEE (reference sequence). V was shortened by 0 bases and J by 5 bases, with 6 bases between the two germline ends. This CDR3 is built from 13 residues. This chain's CDR3 is CASSLDSYQPQHF. The CDR3 DNA sequence: TGTGCCAGCAGCTTGGATTCATATCAGCCCCAGCATTTT.

The chain is built from TRBV6-5 and TRBJ1-3, with D perhaps matching TRBD1 (5 bases). The CDR3 totals 12 residues. The V end was cut by 6 bases, the J end by 8 bases, with 11 bases between. Germline V CDR1 and CDR2: MNHEY, SVGAGI. The DNA of the CDR3 is TGTGCCAGCAGCCAGGGCCAAGACACCATATATTTT. It translates to CASSQGQDTIYF.

This sequence joins TRBV5-1 and TRBJ1-3; a possible D gene is TRBD1 (5 bases). Germline loops: CDR1 SGHRS, CDR2 YFSETQ. This CDR3 contains 16 residues. V shed 4 bases and J shed 1 base, with 15 bases lying between them. The CDR3 is CASSVGALSSGNTIYF. The CDR3 region has the DNA TGCGCCAGCAGCGTAGGGGCGCTGTCTTCTGGAAACACCATATATTTT. Filled out from reference TRBV5-1 and TRBJ1-3, the complete variable domain reads KAGVTQTPRYLIKTRGQQVTLSCSPISGHRSVSWYQQTPGQGLQFLFEYFSETQRNKGNFPGRFSGRQFSNSRSEMNVSTLELGDSALYLCASSVGALSSGNTIYFGEGSWLTVV.

This rearrangement joins TRBV6-2 or TRBV6-3 to TRBJ2-7; D may be TRBD1 or TRBD2 (5 bases each). Trimming took 0 bases from V and 5 from J, leaving 5 bases between them. Germline CDR1 reads MNHEY; CDR2 reads SVGEGT. The CDR3 runs to 12 residues. CDR3 region: CASSYSGHEQYF. DNA of the CDR3: TGTGCCAGCAGTTACTCGGGACACGAGCAGTACTTC.

This chain connects TRBV29-1 to TRBJ2-5; TRBD1 matches 8 bases. The CDR3 is 14 residues long. V was pared by 4 bases and J by 5 bases, with 9 bases of the junction left unmatched. CDR1 SQVTM and CDR2 ANQGSEA come from the germline V gene. CDR3 protein: CSVANPGGRETQYF. As DNA, the CDR3 is TGCAGCGTTGCAAACCCAGGGGGCCGGGAGACCCAGTACTTC.

The genes are TRBV9 and TRBJ1-1; a possible D gene is TRBD1 (6 bases). Germline-derived CDR1 and CDR2 are SGDLS and YYNGEE. The V end lost 5 bases, the J end lost 8 bases, and 10 bases lay between the germline ends. The CDR3 sequence is 11 residues long. CDR3 coding DNA: TGTGCCAGCAGAGGAGGGACAGAAGCTTTCTTT. It yields the protein CASRGGTEAFF.

Written as DNA, the CDR3 is TGTGCCAGCAGTGAGGAGCAAGAGACCCAGTACTTC. Translated: CASSEEQETQYF. J is TRBJ2-5 and V is TRBV2; no definite D call. The CDR3 spans 12 residues. The V end lost 3 bases, the J end lost 2 bases, and 4 bases lay between the germline ends. CDR1 SNHLY and CDR2 FYNNEI come from the germline V gene.

This clone was recorded a few times. The chain links TRBV7-8 to TRBJ2-7; 7 nucleotides agree with TRBD2. CDR1 SGHVS and CDR2 FQNEAQ come from the germline V gene. The ends lost 5 bases at V and 0 bases at J; junction bases unmatched: 7. There are 15 residues in the CDR3. The CDR3 DNA reads as TGTGCCAGCAGCCAGAGGCCGGGAGGCTCCTACGAGCAGTACTTC. Its translation is CASSQRPGGSYEQYF.

The chain carries TRBV6-6 and TRBJ1-2; no clear D. The CDR3 runs to 16 residues. CDR1 is MNHNY and CDR2 is SVGAGI in the germline V gene (reference sequence). Trimming cost V 0 bases and J 0 bases, with 11 bases left between them. The CDR3 bases are TGTGCCAGCAGTTACTCGGGCACCCAGGCTAACTATGGCTACACCTTC. This gives the protein CASSYSGTQANYGYTF.

The chain combines TRBV7-9 with TRBJ1-4, with unresolved D. Trimming cost V 1 base and J 0 bases, with 9 bases left between them. Germline V gene lookup returns CDR1 SEHNR and CDR2 FQNEAQ (reference sequence). The CDR3 loop spans 16 amino acids. The CDR3 DNA sequence: TGTGCCAGCAGCTTAGTCCGGGAAGCAACTAATGAAAAACTGTTTTTT. Translating gives CASSLVREATNEKLFF.

The gene calls are TRBV4-3 and TRBJ2-1; 7 bases agree with TRBD1. Germline V gene lookup returns CDR1 LGHNA and CDR2 YSLEER. With 3 bases clipped from V and 4 bases from J, the junction kept 6 bases outside the gene matches. This CDR3 has 15 amino acids. The CDR3 DNA sequence: TGCGCCAGCAGCCAGGACGGGACAGTTTACAATGAGCAGTTCTTC. Encoded protein: CASSQDGTVYNEQFF.

The V call is TRBV7-9, the J call TRBJ1-4; TRBD1 is a possible D gene (5 bases). The CDR3 is 15 amino acids. CDR1 SEHNR and CDR2 FQNEAQ come from the germline V gene (reference sequence). Trimming shortened V by 2 bases and J by 6 bases, and 13 bases separated the two germline ends. The CDR3 here is CASSLKLGTYEKLFF. The DNA of the CDR3 is TGTGCCAGCAGCTTAAAACTCGGGACTTATGAAAAACTGTTTTTT. The variable domain in full, completed from reference TRBV7-9 and TRBJ1-4, reads DTGVSQNPRHKITKRGQNVTFRCDPISEHNRLYWYRQTLGQGPEFLTYFQNEAQLEKSRLLSDRFSAERPKGSFSTLEIQRTEQGDSAMYLCASSLKLGTYEKLFFGSGTQLSVL.